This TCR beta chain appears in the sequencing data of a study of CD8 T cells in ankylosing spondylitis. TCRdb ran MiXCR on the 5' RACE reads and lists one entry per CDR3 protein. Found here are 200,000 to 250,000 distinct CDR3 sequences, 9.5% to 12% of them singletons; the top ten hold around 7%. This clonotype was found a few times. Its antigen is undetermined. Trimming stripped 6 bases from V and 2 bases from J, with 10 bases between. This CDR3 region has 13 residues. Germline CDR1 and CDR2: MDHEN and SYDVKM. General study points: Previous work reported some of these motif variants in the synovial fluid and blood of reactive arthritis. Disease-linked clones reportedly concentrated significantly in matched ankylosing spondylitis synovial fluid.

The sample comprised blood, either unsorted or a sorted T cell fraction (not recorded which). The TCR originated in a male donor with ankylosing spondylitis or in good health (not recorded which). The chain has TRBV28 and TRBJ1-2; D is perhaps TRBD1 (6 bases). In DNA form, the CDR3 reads TGTGCCAGCAGCTCCGGGACAAACTATGGCTACACCTTC. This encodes CASSSGTNYGYTF.